The present T cell receptor (beta chain) was sequenced within a study of blood T cell repertoires in COVID-19. On the study more broadly: Samples taken during acute and convalescent COVID-19 were collected in the United States, Italy and Spain.

TCRdb's copy holds only in-frame clones and misses some; the assay was immunoSEQ multiplex PCR. The data show some 87,000 clones, 78% seen once. The table lists this clone with a few counts. Trimming took 3 bases from V and 0 from J, leaving 12 bases between them. In germline, CDR1 is SGDLS, CDR2 YYNGEE. The CDR3 is made up of 15 amino acids. The rearrangement links TRBV9 to TRBJ1-1; D might be TRBD1 (5 bases). The receptor comes from a human donor in a cohort sampled during active COVID-19. Input material: peripheral blood. CDR3 DNA: TGTGCCAGCAGCGGACCTACAGGAGTGAACACTGAAGCTTTCTTT. It specifies CASSGPTGVNTEAFF.